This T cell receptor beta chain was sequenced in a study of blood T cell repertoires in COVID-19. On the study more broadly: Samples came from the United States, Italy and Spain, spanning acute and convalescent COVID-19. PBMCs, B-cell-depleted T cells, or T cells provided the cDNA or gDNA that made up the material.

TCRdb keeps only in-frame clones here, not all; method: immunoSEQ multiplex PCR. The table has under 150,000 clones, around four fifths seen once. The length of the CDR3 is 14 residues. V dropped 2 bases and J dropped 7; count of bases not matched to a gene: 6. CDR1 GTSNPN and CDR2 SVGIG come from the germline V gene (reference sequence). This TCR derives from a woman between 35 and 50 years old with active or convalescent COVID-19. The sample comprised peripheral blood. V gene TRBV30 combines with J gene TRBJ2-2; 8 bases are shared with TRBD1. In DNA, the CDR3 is TGTGCCTGGAGTTTATCAGGGGGCAGCGGGGAGCTGTTTTTT. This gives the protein CAWSLSGGSGELFF. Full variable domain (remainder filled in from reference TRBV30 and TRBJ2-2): SQTIHQWPATLVQPVGSPLSLECTVEGTSNPNLYWYRQAAGRGLQLLFYSVGIGQISSEVPQNLSASRPQDRQFILSSKKLLLSDSGFYLCAWSLSGGSGELFFGEGSRLTVL.